The T cell receptor beta chain described here comes from a study of Graves' ophthalmopathy and Graves' hyperthyroidism. Hyperthyroidism patients, all newly diagnosed, had under 2 months' duration and ages of 18 to 65. Amplification of the TCR beta CDR3 regions used RNA transcripts (as template). RT-PCR was first run with HTBI primers, then multiplex PCR in a second round. Using its own MiXCR run on the multiplex PCR reads, TCRdb lists one record per CDR3 protein. The sample gives a few hundred thousand distinct CDR3 sequences, less than 40% of which show up once; about 4.1% is in the top ten. The sequenced material came from peripheral blood or thyroid tissue (not recorded which). This clonotype originated in an adult man with Graves' hyperthyroidism.

CDR3 sequence reads: CSVRGFSSQETQYF. Here the CDR3 DNA reads TGCAGCGTTAGAGGTTTCAGTTCCCAAGAGACCCAGTACTTC. J is TRBJ2-5 and V is TRBV29-1; D remains ambiguous. The V end lost 5 bases, the J end lost 1 base, and 14 bases lay between the germline ends. Germline V CDR1 and CDR2: SQVTM, ANQGSEA. The CDR3 covers 14 residues.